This record looks at one T cell receptor beta chain sequence and its context. Antigen specificity is unknown. From germline, CDR1 is MNHEY and CDR2 SVGAGI. The CDR3 extends over 16 amino acids. The source of the sample is a study of human CD8 memory T cell subsets. Study-wide results and limits: Diversity in stem-like memory and precursor exhausted T cells was similarly high, unlike effector memory cells. Chao1 estimates hinted that stem-like memory T cells outstripped precursor exhausted T cells in diversity. Stem-like memory and precursor exhausted T cell repertoires showed minimal mutual overlap.

UMI-labeled 5' RACE produced the TCR beta libraries. Authors' methods: There were between roughly 2,600 and 20,000 functional CDR3 beta clonotypes held in each TCR beta library. Each CDR3 protein gets one entry in TCRdb, which reprocessed the 5' RACE reads and gives no DNA. Here the V and J calls rest on TCRdb's processing, not on the authors' analysis. The table lists about 4,700 distinct CDR3 sequences. This clonotype was sampled from a human donor in good health. The chain combines TRBV6-5 with TRBJ1-1; TCRdb outputs TRBD1, but without DNA this stays unchecked. The sample comprised CD8+ T cells from PBMCs. CDR3 loop: CASSYTLGQKGLEAFF.